Given below is one TCR beta chain in context. What it binds is unknown. The data were taken from a study of T cell responses to AZD1222 COVID-19 vaccine. Overall study results and limits: Donors were mostly white British, more females; clonal diversity possibly underestimated. The study found Spike-specific TCR breadth and depth rose after two AZD1222 doses.

With V trimmed by 6 bases and J by 2 bases, 11 bases remained unmatched. The CDR3 has 16 residues. CDR1 is SGHNT and CDR2 is YYREEE in the germline V gene (reference sequence). Method: immunoSEQ multiplex PCR; TCRdb's copy keeps in-frame clones and lacks some. The sample has roughly 140,000 clones; approximately 90% are singletons. The input for sequencing was peripheral blood, taken on day 0 of MenACWY control vaccination. The chain couples TRBV5-4 to TRBJ2-7; 10 bases line up with TRBD2. The receptor was isolated from an adult in good health. The CDR3 reads CASTVRLAGVTYEQYF. Written as DNA, the CDR3 is TGTGCCAGCACCGTTAGGCTAGCGGGAGTGACCTACGAGCAGTACTTC.